This TCR beta chain originates from a study of neurological immune-mediated disorders (dated by TCRdb to between 2019 and 2020). Study-level background: Using UMI-based sequencing, the study compared peripheral blood TCR-beta repertoires from patients with HTLV-I-associated myelopathy (HAM/TSP), patients with multiple sclerosis, and healthy controls. The 85 to 110 TCR-beta libraries included longitudinal samples, technical triplicates and paired sorted CD4+ and CD8+ T-cell subsets alongside PBMC samples. The cohort was made up of approximately 65 subjects, consisting of some 14 HAM/TSP patients, 35 or so multiple sclerosis patients and 20 healthy controls.

To synthesize cDNA, template-switch 5'RACE was performed with a primer carrying a 10-nucleotide random unique molecular identifier so that each TCR transcript was tagged. Over 180 million TCR-beta sequences, covering 15-18 subjects, were produced in each sequencing run. The RNeasy kit was used for extraction of total RNA. The KAPA Real-time Library Amplification kit was used to amplify TCR-beta VDJ regions with primers for the TCR constant region and the 5'RACE anchor. Sample indexes and Illumina adaptors were added in a first PCR, after which library yield was increased in a second PCR. After purification with Ampure beads, the TCR product of roughly 650 bp was size-selected on a 2% E-gel SizeSelection system. Before pooling, library quality was assessed on a Bioanalyzer, concentration was determined with Qubit, and library quantification was performed with the Kapa Library Quantification kit. Paired-end 2 x 150 bp sequencing of the libraries was performed on an Illumina HiSeq 2500. To increase sequence diversity, roughly 25-31% phiX was spiked into each library pool. On the authors' methods: Quality-filtered reads were processed with the UMI-based MiGEC pipeline, which removed over 75% of raw TCR sequences during error correction. VDJ genes were aligned to IMGT germline references, and each clonotype was defined by a unique CDR3 amino acid sequence together with V-J genes. VDJtools evaluated clonal expansion, Shannon diversity and CDR3 relatedness (CalcPairwiseDistances, ClusterSamples); CLCbio workbench built phylogenetic trees. Expanded clones were defined as having at least 8 unique UMIs, based on coefficient-of-variation modelling across technical triplicates. TCRdb redid the processing of the public reads, applying fastp at Q25 and MiXCR, and retained in-frame beta chains. Rows merge per CDR3 protein into single entries with the most common DNA and genes. TCRdb's processing, not the authors', yielded these V and J calls. The sample table records approximately 20,000 distinct CDR3 sequences; approximately 8% of these occur just once. The leading ten clones occupy around 16% of the sample.

TCR libraries for sorted subsets were made from some 1 million sorted CD4+ or CD8+ T cells. PBMCs were separated from peripheral blood using Ficoll-Hypaque density gradient centrifugation and then cryopreserved in liquid nitrogen. Paired sorted CD4+ and CD8+ subsets came from healthy controls, HAM/TSP patients and MS patients. The CDR3 measures 14 amino acids from cysteine to phenylalanine. CDR3 DNA only is kept here, 42 bases in frame from base 1. The germline V gene (reference sequence) gives CDR1 as DFQATT and CDR2 as SNEGSKA. V loses 6 bases of germline sequence and J loses 2 bases, and the interval between the two ends is 17 bases. The table lists this clonotype with many counts. No cognate antigen has been identified for it. Base qualities are missing; no much larger clone stands one base away. Overall results and qualifications from the work: TCR clonal expansion was greatest in HAM/TSP patients and smallest in MS patients, who ranked below even healthy controls. No identical CDR3 amino acid sequences were found to be shared among expanded clones across subjects, suggesting that TCR-beta repertoires were private in all groups.

The chain joins TRBV20-1 to TRBJ2-7, and TRBD1 may be the D gene, going by 5 matching bases. This TCR derives from a woman in her 30s with HTLV-1-associated myelopathy (HAM/TSP). The sample consisted of CD8+ T cells from blood. In nucleotides, the sequence is TGCAGTGCACACGTGGGTAGGGGTCCCTACGAGCAGTACTTC. This yields the protein CSAHVGRGPYEQYF.